The 15 T cell receptor beta chains presented below share a single source sample, sequenced in a study of radiotherapy plus CTLA-4 blockade in lung cancer. Clones were sequenced by immunoSEQ multiplex PCR, and TCRdb holds only the in-frame ones, with some missing. The repertoire holds 30,000 to 40,000 clones, with around 85% as singletons. The source was peripheral blood, collected from a patient treated with radiotherapy plus ipilimumab. These receptors came from a human donor with non-small cell lung cancer who had stable disease on radiotherapy plus ipilimumab.

This chain connects TRBV5-1 to TRBJ2-1, with TRBD2 identical over 7 bases. This CDR3 comprises 14 residues. The V gene's germline CDR1 is SGHRS and CDR2 YFSETQ. J gave up 6 bases and V 0 bases, and 3 bases lay outside the gene matches. CDR3 bases: TGCGCCAGCAGCTTGGGCCTAGCGGCCAATGAGCAGTTCTTC. Protein sequence: CASSLGLAANEQFF.

This clone was recorded a few times. The chain uses TRBV4-3 and TRBJ2-3; D may be TRBD2 (6 bases). V was clipped by 3 bases and J by 0 bases, with 13 bases between them. This CDR3 has 16 amino acids. Germline V lookup: CDR1 LGHNA, CDR2 YSLEER. The CDR3 loop is CASSHRWGVSTDTQYF. The CDR3 DNA sequence: TGCGCCAGCAGCCACCGGTGGGGGGTAAGCACAGATACGCAGTATTTT.

The V and J genes are TRBV7-8 and TRBJ2-2, with a possible D match to TRBD1 (6 bases). This CDR3 region has 16 residues. V lost 6 bases and J lost 4, with 18 bases in between. Germline values: CDR1 SGHVS, CDR2 FQNEAQ. CDR3 sequence reads: CASRLSGTPSTGELFF. Written as DNA, the CDR3 is TGTGCCAGCAGACTATCCGGGACACCTTCCACCGGGGAGCTGTTTTTT.

The V and J genes are TRBV7-3 and TRBJ2-1, with TRBD1 identical over 9 bases. This CDR3 comprises 14 residues. Losses at the gene ends were 5 bases for V and 5 bases for J; bases not matched to a gene: 4. Germline loops: CDR1 SGHTA, CDR2 FQGTGA. For the CDR3, the DNA is TGTGCCAGCAGCCCTCGACAGGGGGACAATGAGCAGTTCTTC. Translating it yields CASSPRQGDNEQFF.

The chain is built from TRBV13 and TRBJ2-2; 14 nucleotides align to TRBD2. The CDR3 contains 13 residues. Germline V gene sequence: CDR1 PRHDT, CDR2 FYEKMQ (reference sequence). V was clipped by 9 bases and J by 9 bases; unmatched bases: 3. CDR3 loop: CASRTSGRRELFF. In nucleotides, the CDR3 is TGTGCCAGTCGGACTAGCGGGAGGAGGGAGCTGTTTTTT. Variable domain in full (rest from reference TRBV13 and TRBJ2-2): AAGVIQSPRHLIKEKRETATLKCYPIPRHDTVYWYQQGPGQDPQFLISFYEKMQSDKGSIPDRFSAQQFSDYHSELNMSSLELGDSALYFCASRTSGRRELFFGEGSRLTVL.

V usage is TRBV2 and J usage is TRBJ2-1; 15 bases match TRBD2. Per the germline V gene, CDR1 is SNHLY and CDR2 is FYNNEI. J gave up 4 bases and V 7 bases, and 8 bases lay outside the gene matches. This CDR3 region has 17 residues. The CDR3: CASTGLAGGAAYNEQFF. CDR3 coding DNA: TGTGCCAGCACGGGACTAGCGGGAGGAGCTGCTTACAATGAGCAGTTCTTC.

The CDR3 nucleotides are TGTGCCAGCAGCCCCGACAGGGGAAACTATGGCTACACCTTC. Translating gives CASSPDRGNYGYTF. The V gene is TRBV2, the J gene TRBJ1-2, with 8 bases matching TRBD1. Per germline, CDR1 SNHLY and CDR2 FYNNEI. The CDR3 is made up of 14 amino acids. Losses at the gene ends were 6 bases for V and 2 bases for J; bases not matched to a gene: 5.

V is TRBV28 and J is TRBJ1-5; TRBD1 matches at 8 bases. The germline gives CDR1 MDHEN, CDR2 SYDVKM. There are 15 residues in the CDR3. V was pared by 5 bases and J by 4 bases, with 7 bases of the junction left unmatched. The CDR3 region is CASSIPGQVNQPQHF. CDR3 coding DNA: TGTGCCAGCAGTATACCGGGACAGGTGAATCAGCCCCAGCATTTT.

The J gene is TRBJ1-5, the V gene TRBV28; D is unresolved. The CDR3 covers 13 residues. Between the trimmed V and J ends, which lost 6 bases and 1 base, there was a span of 7 bases. The germline gives CDR1 MDHEN, CDR2 SYDVKM. The CDR3 loop reads CASSFGSNQPQHF. The CDR3 nucleotides read TGTGCCAGCAGCTTCGGGAGCAATCAGCCCCAGCATTTT.

V usage is TRBV28 and J usage is TRBJ1-2; 10 bases are a match to TRBD1. CDR3 length equals 13 residues. Germline V gives CDR1 MDHEN, CDR2 SYDVKM. Trimming cost V 6 bases and J 4 bases; bases outside gene matches: 2. CDR3 nucleotides: TGTGCCAGCAGCTGGACAGGGGGCTATGGCTACACCTTC. Protein: CASSWTGGYGYTF.

The chain links TRBV7-6 to TRBJ2-1, with D tentatively TRBD1 (5 bases). The CDR3 length is 16 residues. Germline V gene lookup returns CDR1 SGHVS and CDR2 FNYEAQ. Trimming shortened V by 3 bases and J by 3 bases, and 15 bases separated the two germline ends. CDR3 sequence: CASSFVRGQGYNEQFF. The CDR3 bases are TGTGCCAGCAGCTTCGTCCGAGGCCAGGGCTACAATGAGCAGTTCTTC.

This chain joins TRBV28 and TRBJ2-1; the match to TRBD2 covers 7 bases. V trimming: 6 bases; J trimming: 10 bases; junction bases outside the gene matches: 9. The CDR3 sequence is 13 residues long. Germline V lookup: CDR1 MDHEN, CDR2 SYDVKM. DNA for the CDR3: TGTGCCAGCAGAGGATCCGGGAGGCGGGAGCAGTTCTTC. Its translation: CASRGSGRREQFF.

The CDR3 spells CASSGQGDYGYTF. The CDR3 DNA follows: TGTGCCAGCAGTGGACAGGGTGACTATGGCTACACCTTC. V and J are TRBV5-6 and TRBJ1-2; 8 bases are shared with TRBD1. CDR3 length: 13 residues. V trimming: 5 bases; J trimming: 3 bases; junction bases outside the gene matches: 3. Germline CDR1 is SGHDT and CDR2 is YYEEEE.

V and J are TRBV11-3 and TRBJ2-2, with D tentatively TRBD1 (6 bases). V lost 8 bases and J lost 4, with 14 bases in between. Germline CDR1 reads SGHNT; CDR2 reads YENEEA. This CDR3 contains 14 residues. In DNA, the CDR3 is TGTGCCAGCGCGCGGACAGCGAGCACCGGGGAGCTGTTTTTT. This encodes CASARTASTGELFF.

The rearrangement uses TRBV7-3 and TRBJ2-7; D might be TRBD2 (5 bases). This CDR3 is built from 14 residues. Germline V CDR1 and CDR2: SGHTA, FQGTGA. Trimming took 1 base from V and 3 from J, leaving 10 bases between them. The CDR3 DNA sequence: TGTGCCAGCAGCTTAATGGGGAGAGGCTACGAGCAGTACTTC. Protein sequence: CASSLMGRGYEQYF.